Following are 16 T cell receptor beta chains from one sample sequenced in a study of T cells of healthy individuals. TCRdb used MiXCR to reprocess the 5' RACE reads, holding one entry per CDR3 protein. The sample yields 100,000 or so distinct CDR3 sequences, 17% seen once. All receptors derive from a human donor in good health.

The chain uses TRBV12-3 or TRBV12-4 and TRBJ2-5, with 10 bases aligning to TRBD2. CDR3 length equals 15 residues. The V segment lost 7 bases and the J segment 3 bases; nucleotides outside the gene matches: 8. CDR3 sequence (DNA): TGTGCCAGCACCTTGGGGCTAGCGGGGGAAGAGACCCAGTACTTC. This sequence encodes CASTLGLAGEETQYF.

The V gene is TRBV5-1, the J gene TRBJ2-7; D might be TRBD1 (6 bases). This CDR3 has 14 amino acids. Trimming took off 1 base at V and 2 bases at J, with 10 bases between the two ends. The V gene's germline CDR1 is SGHRS and CDR2 YFSETQ. In DNA, the CDR3 is TGCGCCAGCAGCTTGCTGGGACAAACCTACGAGCAGTACTTC. Its translation: CASSLLGQTYEQYF. Variable domain in full (rest from reference TRBV5-1 and TRBJ2-7): KAGVTQTPRYLIKTRGQQVTLSCSPISGHRSVSWYQQTPGQGLQFLFEYFSETQRNKGNFPGRFSGRQFSNSRSEMNVSTLELGDSALYLCASSLLGQTYEQYFGPGTRLTVT.

CDR3 DNA sequence: TGTGCCAGCAGCTTAAGGGTAGCGGTCAGCTCCTACGAGCAGTACTTC. It yields the protein CASSLRVAVSSYEQYF. The V call is TRBV7-2, the J call TRBJ2-7; TRBD2 might be the D (6 bases). V was trimmed by 2 bases and J by 0 bases, leaving 14 bases between them. The CDR3 is 16 residues long. Germline CDR1 reads SGHTA; CDR2 reads FQGNSA.

Ten or more counts support this clonotype. This chain connects TRBV5-1 to TRBJ2-6; D possibly corresponds to TRBD2 (6 bases). CDR1 and CDR2 from the germline V gene are SGHRS and YFSETQ. The CDR3 extends over 17 amino acids. Trimming took 0 bases from V and 0 from J, leaving 10 bases between them. This chain's CDR3 is CASSLAGGFSGANVLTF. The CDR3 nucleotides read TGCGCCAGCAGCTTGGCCGGGGGATTCTCTGGGGCCAACGTCCTGACTTTC.

The table lists this clonotype with a few counts. This sequence joins TRBV5-1 and TRBJ2-7; maybe TRBD1 (6 bases). Germline CDR1 is SGHRS and CDR2 is YFSETQ. V was cut by 2 bases and J by 2 bases, with 11 bases left in between. The CDR3 runs 14 residues. CDR3 coding DNA: TGCGCCAGCAGCTTAACAGGGTACCCCTACGAGCAGTACTTC. Its translation: CASSLTGYPYEQYF.

This clonotype appeared many times. V gene TRBV28 combines with J gene TRBJ2-4, with 8 nucleotides matching TRBD1. Germline V gene data show CDR1 as MDHEN and CDR2 as SYDVKM. V was clipped by 5 bases and J by 6 bases; unmatched bases: 9. The CDR3 covers 15 residues. The CDR3 spells CASSPRTGYGNIQYF. The CDR3 DNA reads as TGTGCCAGCAGTCCCAGGACAGGGTACGGAAACATTCAGTACTTC. Using reference TRBV28 and TRBJ2-4 for the parts outside the CDR3, the full variable domain is DVKVTQSSRYLVKRTGEKVFLECVQDMDHENMFWYRQDPGLGLRLIYFSYDVKMKEKGDIPEGYSVSREKKERFSLILESASTNQTSMYLCASSPRTGYGNIQYFGAGTRLSVL.

This clonotype has a handful of counts. This chain connects TRBV2 to TRBJ2-2, with D unclear. V gave up 8 bases and J gave up 1 base, with 8 bases separating them. The CDR3 is 13 amino acids. CDR1 and CDR2 (germline): SNHLY, FYNNEI. The CDR3 nucleotides read TGTGCCAGCGAGGAAGGGAACACCGGGGAGCTGTTTTTT. This encodes CASEEGNTGELFF. Looking up the rest from reference TRBV2 and TRBJ2-2 gives the full variable domain: EPEVTQTPSHQVTQMGQEVILRCVPISNHLYFYWYRQILGQKVEFLVSFYNNEISEKSEIFDDQFSVERPDGSNFTLKIRSTKLEDSAMYFCASEEGNTGELFFGEGSRLTVL.

The chain couples TRBV20-1 to TRBJ1-1; no clear D. CDR3 length: 13 amino acids. V was shortened by 3 bases and J by 0 bases, with 8 bases between the two germline ends. Germline V CDR1 and CDR2: DFQATT, SNEGSKA (reference sequence). CDR3 sequence: CSARSVMNTEAFF. CDR3 nucleotide sequence: TGCAGTGCTAGGTCGGTTATGAACACTGAAGCTTTCTTT.

V is TRBV11-2 and J is TRBJ2-1, with TRBD2 matching over 7 bases. Germline CDR1 is SGHAT and CDR2 is FQNNGV. The CDR3 has 11 amino acids. Losses at the gene ends were 7 bases for V and 12 bases for J; bases not matched to a gene: 6. The CDR3 bases are TGTGCCAGCAAGTTAACGGGAGGGCAGTTCTTC. Protein product: CASKLTGGQFF.

This clonotype was picked up many times. The V and J genes are TRBV18 and TRBJ2-7; D is ambiguous. The germline V gene has CDR1 KGHSH and CDR2 LQKENI. The CDR3 runs to 14 residues. V shed 2 bases and J shed 7 bases, with 15 bases lying between them. CDR3 in DNA: TGTGCCAGCTCACCAGGAACAAGTTTGGGGGAGCAGTACTTC. Encoded protein: CASSPGTSLGEQYF.

This clonotype was seen repeatedly, ten times or more. The chain joins TRBV6-5 to TRBJ1-5; no definite D call. The CDR3 runs to 13 residues. Trimming removed 0 bases at V and 6 bases at J, with 6 bases between. Germline V lookup: CDR1 MNHEY, CDR2 SVGAGI. The CDR3 sequence is CASSYSAGQPQHF. CDR3 nucleotides: TGTGCCAGCAGTTACTCAGCGGGTCAGCCCCAGCATTTT.

This clonotype was seen only a few times. The rearrangement links TRBV28 to TRBJ1-1; tentatively, D is TRBD1 (5 bases). V was cut by 1 base and J by 11 bases, with 17 bases left in between. CDR3 length: 14 residues. Germline CDR1 reads MDHEN; CDR2 reads SYDVKM. CDR3 sequence reads: CASSLFSGRGIAFF. The CDR3 region has the DNA TGTGCCAGCAGTTTATTTTCGGGTCGGGGGATCGCTTTCTTT.

This clonotype has a handful of counts. In DNA, the CDR3 is TGCGCCAGCAGCCTGGGACAGGGACCAGATACGCAGTATTTT. Encoded protein: CASSLGQGPDTQYF. The chain uses TRBV5-1 and TRBJ2-3; 9 bases are shared with TRBD1. Germline-derived CDR1 and CDR2 are SGHRS and YFSETQ. The CDR3 spans 14 residues. J was trimmed by 4 bases and V by 4 bases; bases with no gene match: 4.

The table lists this clonotype with a count of one. This chain joins TRBV7-6 and TRBJ2-5; D perhaps matches TRBD2 (5 bases). Between the trimmed V and J ends, which lost 1 base and 0 bases, there was a span of 9 bases. The length of the CDR3 is 15 residues. CDR1 is SGHVS, CDR2 FNYEAQ, per germline. CDR3 region: CASSLVGEYQETQYF. The DNA for the CDR3 is TGTGCCAGCAGCTTAGTCGGGGAATACCAAGAGACCCAGTACTTC.

V and J are TRBV6-6 and TRBJ2-2; D is perhaps TRBD2 (5 bases). Germline CDR1 MNHNY, CDR2 SVGAGI (reference sequence). This CDR3 comprises 15 residues. V was shortened by 6 bases and J by 6 bases, with 17 bases between the two germline ends. The CDR3 nucleotides read TGTGCCAGCAGCATAGAGGGATTTTCGGCCGGGGAGCTGTTTTTT. Translated: CASSIEGFSAGELFF.

This clonotype was seen repeatedly, ten times or more. The V call is TRBV2, the J call TRBJ2-5; the D gene is possibly TRBD1 (5 bases). Per germline, CDR1 SNHLY and CDR2 FYNNEI. Trimming cost V 2 bases and J 2 bases, with 9 bases left between them. This CDR3 has 14 amino acids. The DNA of the CDR3 is TGTGCCAGCAGTGAAATACAGGAACAAGAGACCCAGTACTTC. Its protein product is CASSEIQEQETQYF.